The 14 T cell receptor beta chains below all came from one sample that was sequenced in a study of cytomegalovirus exposure and HLA in healthy donors. Both 60 Vbeta primers and 13 Jbeta primers went into the PCR. TCRdb's table, derived via immunoSEQ multiplex PCR, lists solely in-frame clones and lacks some. The repertoire includes 100,000 or so clones, about four fifths of them detected once, and approximately 2.3% sits in the top ten. The sample taken for sequencing was PBMCs. These receptors came from a man younger than 35 in good health and CMV-seronegative.

The rearrangement joins TRBV27 to TRBJ2-7; D is ambiguous. This CDR3 is built from 13 residues. The germline CDR1 and CDR2 sequences are MNHEY and SMNVEV (reference sequence). V was clipped by 5 bases and J by 2 bases, with 10 bases between them. CDR3 sequence: CASSPFGAYEQYF. The DNA for the CDR3 is TGTGCCAGCAGTCCTTTTGGAGCCTACGAGCAGTACTTC.

The gene calls are TRBV28 and TRBJ1-2, with 9 positions matching TRBD1. The germline CDR1 and CDR2 sequences are MDHEN and SYDVKM. This CDR3 is built from 15 residues. With 2 bases clipped from V and 4 bases from J, the junction kept 5 bases outside the gene matches. The CDR3 coding sequence is TGTGCCAGCAGTTTAATTACAGGGGGCGTCTATGGCTACACCTTC. Residues: CASSLITGGVYGYTF.

The chain recombines TRBV6-6 with TRBJ2-1; D is undetermined. The length of the CDR3 is 15 residues. Deletions cut 3 bases from V and 0 bases from J, with 9 bases between. Germline-derived CDR1 and CDR2 are MNHNY and SVGAGI (reference sequence). The CDR3 DNA follows: TGTGCCAGCAGTTATAATCCGAGCTCCTACAATGAGCAGTTCTTC. Amino acids: CASSYNPSSYNEQFF.

The V gene is TRBV6-5, the J gene TRBJ2-7, with D possibly being TRBD2 (6 bases). The CDR3 consists of 15 residues. Germline CDR1 reads MNHEY; CDR2 reads SVGAGI. Trimming removed 2 bases from V and 3 bases from J, with 14 bases in between. The CDR3 DNA reads as TGTGCCAGCAGTTACAATAGCGGAGGGGTCTACGAGCAGTACTTC. Amino acids: CASSYNSGGVYEQYF.

The rearrangement links TRBV9 to TRBJ2-7; D may be TRBD2 (5 bases). This CDR3 has 13 residues. Trimming took off 2 bases at V and 3 bases at J, with 9 bases between the two ends. The germline V gene encodes CDR1 SGDLS and CDR2 YYNGEE. CDR3 in DNA: TGTGCCAGCAGCGTGGAGGATCTCTACGAGCAGTACTTC. It is translated as CASSVEDLYEQYF. Full variable domain (rest looked up from reference TRBV9 and TRBJ2-7): DSGVTQTPKHLITATGQRVTLRCSPRSGDLSVYWYQQSLDQGLQFLIQYYNGEERAKGNILERFSAQQFPDLHSELNLSSLELGDSALYFCASSVEDLYEQYFGPGTRLTVT.

This clone was seen only once. CDR3 nucleotide sequence: TGTGCCAGCAGCCGGGACAGGGTGAGGGACACCATATATTTT. This translates into CASSRDRVRDTIYF. The chain couples TRBV5-4 to TRBJ1-3; 9 bases match TRBD1. The CDR3 runs to 14 residues. Germline V CDR1 and CDR2: SGHNT, YYREEE (reference sequence). V was clipped by 4 bases and J by 8 bases; unmatched bases: 7.

The chain uses TRBV27 and TRBJ2-7; D remains unclear. This CDR3 is 14 amino acids long. Trimming shortened V by 4 bases and J by 4 bases, and 14 bases separated the two germline ends. CDR1 MNHEY and CDR2 SMNVEV come from the germline V gene (reference sequence). DNA of the CDR3: TGTGCCAGCAGTTCCGCCCTAGAGGCGTACGAGCAGTACTTC. This sequence encodes CASSSALEAYEQYF.

V gene TRBV10-3 combines with J gene TRBJ2-7; TRBD2 agrees at 12 bases. Looked up from germline, CDR1 is ENHRY and CDR2 is SYGVKD. The ends lost 5 bases at V and 2 bases at J; junction bases unmatched: 4. The CDR3 consists of 15 residues. The CDR3 DNA reads TGTGCCATCAGTCCCGGACTAGCGGGGACCTACGAGCAGTACTTC. It codes for CAISPGLAGTYEQYF.

This clone was seen only once. The chain employs TRBV30 and TRBJ2-7; 7 nucleotides agree with TRBD1. J gave up 2 bases and V 4 bases, and 5 bases lay outside the gene matches. The germline V gene encodes CDR1 GTSNPN and CDR2 SVGIG (reference sequence). This CDR3 spans 13 amino acids. CDR3 DNA sequence: TGTGCCTGGAACCTTCAGGGGGCCTACGAGCAGTACTTC. Protein: CAWNLQGAYEQYF.

The rearrangement uses TRBV27 and TRBJ2-7; 9 bases line up with TRBD2. This CDR3 contains 14 residues. CDR1 is MNHEY, CDR2 SMNVEV, per germline (reference sequence). The V gene end was trimmed by 3 bases and the J gene end by 4 bases; junction bases not matched to a gene: 4. This CDR3 reads CASSFSSGNYEQYF. In DNA, the CDR3 is TGTGCCAGCAGTTTCTCTAGCGGGAATTACGAGCAGTACTTC.

This clone was seen a few times. The chain couples TRBV6-1 to TRBJ1-2, with a tentative D call TRBD1 (5 bases). With 7 bases removed from V and 4 bases from J, the gap between germline ends came to 10 bases. This CDR3 is 12 amino acids long. Germline V gene sequence: CDR1 MNHNS, CDR2 SASEGT. CDR3 nucleotides: TGTGCCAGCACCAGGGCGTCCTATGGCTACACCTTC. Its protein is CASTRASYGYTF.

The V and J genes are TRBV19 and TRBJ1-1; 10 bases align to TRBD1. The junction had 5 bases not matched to a gene; V was cut back by 4 bases and J by 0 bases. CDR1 is LNHDA and CDR2 is SQIVND in the germline V gene (reference sequence). The CDR3 length is 16 residues. In DNA form, the CDR3 reads TGTGCCAGTAGTACCCGGGACAGGGGCATGAACACTGAAGCTTTCTTT. Its protein is CASSTRDRGMNTEAFF.

The chain links TRBV29-1 to TRBJ2-5; 7 bases map to TRBD1. CDR3 length: 13 amino acids. CDR1 SQVTM and CDR2 ANQGSEA come from the germline V gene. The V and J ends lost 7 bases and 5 bases, in that order; junction bases with no gene match: 10. This CDR3 is CSAWDSSKETQYF. The CDR3 nucleotides are TGCAGCGCCTGGGACAGCTCCAAGGAGACCCAGTACTTC. The full variable domain, with the rest looked up from reference TRBV29-1 and TRBJ2-5, is SAVISQKPSRDICQRGTSLTIQCQVDSQVTMMFWYRQQPGQSLTLIATANQGSEATYESGFVIDKFPISRPNLTFSTLTVSNMSPEDSSIYLCSAWDSSKETQYFGPGTRLLVL.

Only a few counts were recorded for this clone. The rearrangement links TRBV5-1 to TRBJ2-6; 8 bases are shared with TRBD1. V trimming: 4 bases; J trimming: 2 bases; junction bases outside the gene matches: 11. The CDR3 is 18 amino acids. From germline, CDR1 is SGHRS and CDR2 YFSETQ. The CDR3 here is CASSRTGTGLAGANVLTF. DNA of the CDR3: TGCGCCAGCAGCCGAACCGGGACAGGCCTTGCTGGGGCCAACGTCCTGACTTTC.